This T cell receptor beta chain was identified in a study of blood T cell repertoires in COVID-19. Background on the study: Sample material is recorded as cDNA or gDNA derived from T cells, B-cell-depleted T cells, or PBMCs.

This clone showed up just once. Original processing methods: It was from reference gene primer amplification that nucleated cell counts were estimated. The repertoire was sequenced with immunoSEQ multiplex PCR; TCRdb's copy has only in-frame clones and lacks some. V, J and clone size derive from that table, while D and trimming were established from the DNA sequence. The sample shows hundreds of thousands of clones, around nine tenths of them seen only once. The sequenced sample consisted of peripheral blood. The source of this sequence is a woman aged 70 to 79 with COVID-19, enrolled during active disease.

The CDR3 here is CASSTVDRRNTEAFF. For the CDR3, the DNA is TGTGCCAGTAGTACAGTGGACAGAAGGAACACTGAAGCTTTCTTT. The gene calls are TRBV19 and TRBJ1-1, with D tentatively TRBD1 (6 bases). Germline loops: CDR1 LNHDA, CDR2 SQIVND (reference sequence). The CDR3 runs 15 residues. V shed 4 bases and J shed 1 base, with 13 bases lying between them.